Here is one TCR beta chain with its context. TCRdb's table, derived via immunoSEQ multiplex PCR, lists solely in-frame clones and lacks some. This table holds nearly 20,000 clones, roughly nine tenths found once. The data originate from a study of somatic mutations in cytotoxic T cells in rheumatoid arthritis. Germline V gene data show CDR1 as SEHNR and CDR2 as FQNEAQ (reference sequence). J gave up 2 bases and V 1 base, and 5 bases lay outside the gene matches. The CDR3 runs to 16 residues. The source of this sequence is a middle-aged man in good health. Sequencing was carried out using CD8+ T cells sorted from blood. This chain joins TRBV7-9 and TRBJ2-5, with 9 nucleotides matching TRBD2. CDR3 amino acids: CASSLGGGRGQETQYF. The DNA for the CDR3 is TGTGCCAGCAGCTTAGGGGGCGGGAGGGGACAAGAGACCCAGTACTTC.